The clone carrying this TCR beta chain came up a few times. This entry comes from a study of CD8 T cells in ankylosing spondylitis. In TCRdb, the 5' RACE reads were re-called with MiXCR into one record per CDR3 protein. In the table there are 250,000 to 300,000 distinct CDR3 sequences, 15% to 25% of which are singletons. This CDR3 is built from 12 residues. V was clipped by 0 bases and J by 13 bases, with 11 bases between them. The TCR originated in a male donor with ankylosing spondylitis or in good health (not recorded which). The sample taken for sequencing was blood, either unsorted or a sorted T cell fraction (not recorded which). The chain carries TRBV12-3 or TRBV12-4 and TRBJ2-3; D could derive from TRBD1 or TRBD2 (5 bases each). This CDR3 reads CASSLAGDREYF. CDR3 nucleotides: TGTGCCAGCAGTTTAGCAGGGGACCGGGAGTATTTT.